The T cell receptor beta chain described here comes from a study of CD8 T cells in Susac syndrome (dated by TCRdb to between 2017 and 2020). About the full investigation: The study used repertoire sequencing to test whether antigen drove CD8+ T cell activation and differentiation in Susac syndrome. Overall study outcomes, separate from this receptor: The study acknowledged that relatively few individuals were included in the TCR sequencing and HLA analysis.

CDR1 is given as SGHAT and CDR2 as FQNNGV, both from the germline V gene. Trimming leaves V shorter by 5 bases and J shorter by 3 bases, with the junction holding 12 bases beyond the gene matches. The cysteine opens and the phenylalanine closes a CDR3 of 17 amino acids. Only the CDR3 region is kept as DNA, spanning 51 bases read in frame from base 1. RNA was extracted with the RNeasy kit and about 0.5 to 1 ug was reverse transcribed using random hexamers. The immunoSEQ multiplex PCR assay, covering 54 Vbeta and 13 Jbeta segments, was used to amplify TCR beta CDR3 regions. PCR amplification bias was corrected by using a synthetic template baseline for primer optimization and computational correction. In the original analysis: Reads were annotated to V, D and J genes according to IMGT and were analyzed with immunoSEQ Analyzer, with only productive sequences retained. Clonality was calculated as one minus the Shannon entropy normalized by log2 of the number of productive unique sequences. Public and private clones were assessed among the 100 most prevalent clones of each patient and control. Susac-specific clones were defined as absent from healthy and MS cohorts, over a thousand published viral clones and other ImmuneACCESS disease sequences. TCRdb reprocessed the public reads (quality trimming at Q25 with fastp, clone calling with MiXCR) and kept in-frame beta chains. Identical CDR3 proteins give one entry, which carries the most common genes and DNA. TCRdb, rather than the study authors, made the V and J calls. In this sample the table shows 200,000 or so distinct CDR3 sequences, more than 90% of which occur a single time. The ten largest clones add up to 0.093% of the sample.

Comment on this clonotype: No antigen is known for it. The input lacks base qualities; no much larger clone sits a single base away.

High-throughput TCR beta sequencing profiled peripheral blood CD8+ and CD4+ T cells from healthy donors, Susac syndrome patients and multiple sclerosis patients. Multiple sclerosis controls were treatment-naive patients with stable or active relapsing-remitting disease fulfilling revised McDonald criteria. Bulk CD8+ and CD4+ T cells were purified by magnetic negative isolation, while CD8+ TEMRA cells were enriched using FACS. Blood was drawn into EDTA tubes, processed within 24 hours, and PBMCs were isolated by density gradient centrifugation. PBMCs destined for TCR sequencing were cryopreserved in liquid nitrogen and later thawed in a 37 °C water bath. The sorted or isolated CD4+, CD8+ and CD8+ TEMRA cells had a purity of 90% or higher.

This receptor chain uses TRBV11-2 and TRBJ2-1, and 8 junctional nucleotides match TRBD1. The sequence came from a human donor with multiple sclerosis. Sequences were obtained from CD4+ T cells from PBMCs. The CDR3 amino acid sequence is: CASSPVSGQGHYNEQFF. The base sequence is TGTGCCAGCAGCCCAGTCTCTGGACAGGGCCACTACAATGAGCAGTTCTTC.